One and the same sample provided the 17 T cell receptor beta chains below, sequenced in a study of low-dose radiotherapy and immunotherapy resistance in tumors. Alpha- and beta-chain coverage of first-strand cDNA came from TRAV- and TRBV-specific primers. TCRs were amplified for roughly 20 PCR cycles with a constant-region primer and V-primer adapter. TCRdb reprocessed the reads with MiXCR, giving one entry per CDR3 protein. Among tens of thousands of distinct CDR3 sequences, 8% to 10% were seen once, and the ten largest hold around 0.98%. Indicated time point: before trial treatment. The sequences come from PBMCs, collected before treatment. The source is a male donor with prostate cancer.

The rearrangement uses TRBV24-1 and TRBJ2-7; D not certain. Germline V gene lookup returns CDR1 KGHDR and CDR2 SFDVKD. Trimming removed 9 bases at V and 6 bases at J, with 14 bases between. The CDR3 spans 12 residues. The CDR3 sequence is CATGSTTGEQYF. CDR3 DNA sequence: TGTGCCACCGGCTCTACCACGGGCGAGCAGTACTTC.

Many counts were recorded for this clonotype. V usage is TRBV28 and J usage is TRBJ2-6; D is ambiguous. Germline assignment: CDR1 MDHEN and CDR2 SYDVKM. The CDR3 has 16 residues. V dropped 1 base and J dropped 0 bases, with 7 bases sitting between them. The CDR3 region is CASSLFRPSGANVLTF. As DNA, the CDR3 is TGTGCCAGCAGTTTATTCAGGCCCTCTGGGGCCAACGTCCTGACTTTC.

This clonotype was detected ten times or more. The chain employs TRBV30 and TRBJ1-4; D unclear. This CDR3 contains 12 residues. CDR1 is GTSNPN and CDR2 is SVGIG in the germline V gene (reference sequence). V lost 0 bases to trimming and J lost 5 bases, with 4 bases between them. The CDR3 nucleotides read TGTGCCTGGAGTGTACAAAATGAAAAACTGTTTTTT. It codes for CAWSVQNEKLFF.

This clonotype occurred many times. V gene TRBV7-2 combines with J gene TRBJ2-3, with D uncertain. The CDR3 totals 12 residues. The germline CDR1 and CDR2 sequences are SGHTA and FQGNSA. Deletions cut 3 bases from V and 1 base from J, with 2 bases between. The chain's CDR3 is CASSLRTDTQYF. DNA for the CDR3: TGTGCCAGCAGCTTGCGCACAGATACGCAGTATTTT. The entire variable domain, with the rest obtained from reference TRBV7-2 and TRBJ2-3, is as follows: GAGVSQSPSNKVTEKGKDVELRCDPISGHTALYWYRQSLGQGLEFLIYFQGNSAPDKSGLPSDRFSAERTGGSVSTLTIQRTQQEDSAVYLCASSLRTDTQYFGPGTRLTVL.

V and J are TRBV4-3 and TRBJ1-4, with D perhaps TRBD1 (5 bases). Trimming took 4 bases from V and 4 from J, leaving 13 bases between them. Per germline, CDR1 LGHNA and CDR2 YSLEER. The length of the CDR3 is 15 residues. The CDR3 spells CASSPSGTNNEKLFF. The DNA for the CDR3 is TGCGCCAGCAGCCCATCCGGGACGAATAATGAAAAACTGTTTTTT.

This sequence joins TRBV2 and TRBJ2-2; D is unresolved. The V and J ends lost 4 bases and 2 bases respectively, with 11 bases between them. Germline CDR1 reads SNHLY; CDR2 reads FYNNEI. This CDR3 region has 15 residues. The CDR3 loop reads CASSVSQINTGELFF. The DNA of the CDR3 is TGTGCCAGCAGTGTGTCGCAGATTAACACCGGGGAGCTGTTTTTT.

This clonotype came up many times. This chain connects TRBV3-1 to TRBJ2-2; D is uncertain. CDR1 and CDR2 (germline): LGHDT, YNNKEL (reference sequence). V was cut by 7 bases and J by 0 bases, with 9 bases left in between. The CDR3 consists of 14 residues. The DNA of the CDR3 is TGTGCCAGCAAAGGCGGTTCGAACACCGGGGAGCTGTTTTTT. This codes for CASKGGSNTGELFF.

This clonotype has at least ten counts. The chain joins TRBV29-1 to TRBJ1-1; D unresolved. Germline V gene lookup returns CDR1 SQVTM and CDR2 ANQGSEA. The CDR3 has 12 amino acids. V lost 0 bases to trimming and J lost 7 bases, with 9 bases between them. The CDR3 sequence: CSVEDGQIEAFF. The DNA of the CDR3 is TGCAGCGTTGAAGATGGTCAAATTGAAGCTTTCTTT.

This clonotype was recorded many times. The chain recombines TRBV7-2 with TRBJ2-7; D not resolved. Per the germline V gene, CDR1 is SGHTA and CDR2 is FQGNSA. CDR3 length: 13 amino acids. V was shortened by 2 bases and J by 4 bases, with 9 bases between the two germline ends. The DNA of the CDR3 is TGTGCCAGCAGCTTAACCTATCTATACGAGCAGTACTTC. Translation: CASSLTYLYEQYF.

This clonotype was observed many times. As DNA, the CDR3 is TGTGCTAGTGGTCCTCCCGACCACTATGGCTACACCTTC. Translated: CASGPPDHYGYTF. The chain has TRBV12-5 and TRBJ1-2; D unresolved. The CDR3 is 13 residues long. Germline V gives CDR1 LGHNT, CDR2 FRNRAP. The germline V and J ends were trimmed by 5 bases and 3 bases, with 10 bases remaining between them.

This clonotype was observed at least ten times. The chain links TRBV6-2 or TRBV6-3 to TRBJ2-2; D possibly corresponds to TRBD2 (5 bases). V was shortened by 6 bases and J by 6 bases, with 8 bases between the two germline ends. The CDR3 consists of 12 residues. CDR1 is MNHEY, CDR2 SVGEGT, per germline. The CDR3 loop is CASREGAGELFF. CDR3 sequence (DNA): TGTGCCAGCAGAGAGGGCGCCGGGGAGCTGTTTTTT.

This clonotype was observed a handful of times. This sequence joins TRBV18 and TRBJ1-1; 7 bases match TRBD1. The CDR3 contains 13 residues. Germline V gene sequence: CDR1 KGHSH, CDR2 LQKENI. V dropped 3 bases and J dropped 9; count of bases not matched to a gene: 7. CDR3 bases: TGTGCCAGCTCACCCGGACAGGATATGCAAGCTTTCTTT. It translates to CASSPGQDMQAFF.

This clonotype was seen at least ten times. The V gene is TRBV7-9, the J gene TRBJ1-1; D remains ambiguous. In germline, CDR1 is SEHNR, CDR2 FQNEAQ (reference sequence). There are 14 residues in the CDR3. Trimming left V 5 bases short and J 3 bases short, with 13 bases between. In DNA, the CDR3 is TGTGCCAGCAGCACCCGGCCGGGGTACACTGAAGCTTTCTTT. It codes for CASSTRPGYTEAFF.

This clonotype was seen repeatedly, ten times or more. The chain is built from TRBV7-9 and TRBJ1-3; 7 bases match TRBD1. The V gene's germline CDR1 is SEHNR and CDR2 FQNEAQ (reference sequence). After removal of 4 bases from V and 9 bases from J, the junction contained 9 bases not matched to a gene. The CDR3 contains 14 residues. The DNA of the CDR3 is TGTGCCAGCAGCTCCCGGGACAGAGAACCCACCATATATTTT. It yields the protein CASSSRDREPTIYF.

This clonotype has at least ten counts. V usage is TRBV29-1 and J usage is TRBJ1-1; D is unclear. The CDR3 spans 12 residues. Germline V gene lookup returns CDR1 SQVTM and CDR2 ANQGSEA. V was pared by 0 bases and J by 7 bases, with 9 bases between. The CDR3 DNA sequence: TGCAGCGTTGAAGAGACCGGGTATGAAGCTTTCTTT. Its translation is CSVEETGYEAFF. The whole variable domain, filled in from reference TRBV29-1 and TRBJ1-1, reads SAVISQKPSRDICQRGTSLTIQCQVDSQVTMMFWYRQQPGQSLTLIATANQGSEATYESGFVIDKFPISRPNLTFSTLTVSNMSPEDSSIYLCSVEETGYEAFFGQGTRLTVV.

This clonotype was found many times. The chain recombines TRBV20-1 with TRBJ2-7; D is undetermined. Deletions cut 0 bases from V and 3 bases from J, with 12 bases between. There are 14 residues in the CDR3. Per germline, CDR1 DFQATT and CDR2 SNEGSKA (reference sequence). The CDR3, as DNA: TGCAGTGCTAGAGATCCAGTTTCTATCTACGAGCAGTACTTC. Translating it yields CSARDPVSIYEQYF.

This clonotype came up many times. This sequence joins TRBV2 and TRBJ1-4, with D possibly being TRBD1 (6 bases). The V end was cut by 9 bases, the J end by 8 bases, with 13 bases between. Germline V lookup: CDR1 SNHLY, CDR2 FYNNEI. CDR3 length equals 12 residues. The CDR3 region has the DNA TGTGCCAGTAACAGGGTGTCAGAAAAACTGTTTTTT. It translates to CASNRVSEKLFF. Full variable domain (remainder filled in from reference TRBV2 and TRBJ1-4): EPEVTQTPSHQVTQMGQEVILRCVPISNHLYFYWYRQILGQKVEFLVSFYNNEISEKSEIFDDQFSVERPDGSNFTLKIRSTKLEDSAMYFCASNRVSEKLFFGSGTQLSVL.